Here is one T cell receptor beta chain with its context. Its antigen is currently unknown. These data originate in a study of cytomegalovirus exposure and HLA in healthy donors. Study background: From HLA-typed donors, an early data release held about 85 million unique TCRs. General observations from the study: Associated with cytomegalovirus, according to the listing, were around 160 TCR beta chains.

In the PCR, 60 Vbeta and 13 Jbeta primers were used. Data came from immunoSEQ multiplex PCR; TCRdb stores just in-frame clones and leaves some out. The sample has roughly 180,000 clones, 9.5% seen once; the top ten hold 1% to 1.5%. The sample comprised PBMCs. The sequence was collected from a woman in her 30s in good health and CMV-seropositive.

CDR3 loop: CASSRWGSTSYEQYF. CDR3 DNA: TGTGCCAGCAGTAGGTGGGGCAGCACCTCCTACGAGCAGTACTTC. V usage is TRBV2 and J usage is TRBJ2-7, with TRBD1 as a possible D gene (5 bases). The CDR3 spans 15 residues. Trimming shortened V by 5 bases and J by 0 bases, and 14 bases separated the two germline ends. Germline values: CDR1 SNHLY, CDR2 FYNNEI.